Many counts were recorded for the clone carrying this T cell receptor (beta chain). This CDR3 comprises 15 residues. Germline V CDR1 and CDR2: MNHEY, SVGAGI. Trimming cost V 0 bases and J 7 bases, with 16 bases left between them. This record belongs to a study of T cells in Graves' hyperthyroidism and ophthalmopathy. It was RNA transcripts that yielded the amplified TCR beta CDR3 regions. HTBI primers were employed in a first-round RT-PCR of the TCR CDR3. TCRdb ran MiXCR on the multiplex PCR reads and lists one entry per CDR3 protein. Found here are about 610,000 distinct CDR3 sequences, approximately 14% of them singletons; the top ten hold about 4%. Each person with ophthalmopathy scored at least 3 on the Clinical Activity Score, reached NOSPECS grade 4 or higher, and had been ill under 3 months. Any patient presenting with uncontrolled infection, other autoimmune disease, pregnancy or lactation was left out. The study based diagnoses on clinical symptoms, serum thyroxine and TRAb, thyroid ultrasound and orbital computed tomography. Source material for PBMCs was more than 7.5 ml fresh peripheral blood.

The V gene is TRBV6-5, the J gene TRBJ2-7; no firm D call. Source material: blood. The sequence was collected from a woman aged 40 to 49 with Graves' ophthalmopathy. CDR3 sequence: CASSYSPETIREQYF. The CDR3 DNA follows: TGTGCCAGCAGTTACTCGCCAGAGACCATCCGAGAGCAGTACTTC.